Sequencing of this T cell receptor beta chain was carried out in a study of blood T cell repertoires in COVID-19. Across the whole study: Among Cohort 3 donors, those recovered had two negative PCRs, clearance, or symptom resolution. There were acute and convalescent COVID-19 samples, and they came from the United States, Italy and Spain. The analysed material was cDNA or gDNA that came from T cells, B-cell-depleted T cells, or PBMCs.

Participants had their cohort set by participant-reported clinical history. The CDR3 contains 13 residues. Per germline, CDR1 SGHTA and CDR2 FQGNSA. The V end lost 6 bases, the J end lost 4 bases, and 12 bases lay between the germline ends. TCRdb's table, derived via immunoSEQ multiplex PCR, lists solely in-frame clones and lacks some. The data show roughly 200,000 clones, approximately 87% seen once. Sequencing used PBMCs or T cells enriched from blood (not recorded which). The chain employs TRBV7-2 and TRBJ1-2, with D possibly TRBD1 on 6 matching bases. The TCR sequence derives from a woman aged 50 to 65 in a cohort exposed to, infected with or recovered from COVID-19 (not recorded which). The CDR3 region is CASSYRGSYGYTF. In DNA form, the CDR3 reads TGTGCCAGCAGTTATAGGGGGTCCTATGGCTACACCTTC. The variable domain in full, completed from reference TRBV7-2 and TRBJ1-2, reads GAGVSQSPSNKVTEKGKDVELRCDPISGHTALYWYRQSLGQGLEFLIYFQGNSAPDKSGLPSDRFSAERTGGSVSTLTIQRTQQEDSAVYLCASSYRGSYGYTFGSGTRLTVV.